This TCR beta chain was sequenced in a study of CD8+CD57+ T cells in acquired aplastic anemia. Study-level information: Each DNA sample taken from sorted CD4+ and CD8+ cells came to about 3 ug on average.

General study findings and limits: Shared by patients and controls, around 27 CD8+ CDR3s were abundant in patients. Levels of CD8+ Simpson's diversity were not significantly distinct in patients versus controls.

With respect to this clonotype: Its antigen is as yet unknown.

Using genomic DNA as the template, TCR beta VDJ and CDR3 profiling was carried out. TCRdb called the reads again in MiXCR, with one record for every CDR3 protein. In the table there are 190,000 or so distinct CDR3 sequences, around 60% of which are singletons. Germline-derived CDR1 and CDR2 are MGHDK and SYGVNS. The CDR3 length is 14 residues. The germline V and J ends were trimmed by 4 bases and 4 bases, with 13 bases remaining between them. The sequenced sample consisted of sorted CD4+, CD8+, or CD8+CD57+ T cells (not recorded which) from PBMCs. The clonotype comes from a human donor in good health. J is TRBJ2-5 and V is TRBV25-1; D is possibly TRBD1 (5 bases). CDR3 bases: TGTGCCAGCAGTGCCCAGGGCGATATAGAGACCCAGTACTTC. Encoded protein: CASSAQGDIETQYF.